The clone carrying this TCR beta chain was observed a single time. Its antigen is unknown. These data originate in a study of cytomegalovirus exposure and HLA in healthy donors. Amplification used 60 Vbeta primers and 13 Jbeta primers. Produced via immunoSEQ multiplex PCR; TCRdb's table is partial and in-frame only. The table includes about 160,000 clones, roughly three quarters detected once. Regarding the study as a whole: The authors later found HLA-associated TCR beta chains more clonally expanded than equally common others. Cytomegalovirus status was reportedly diagnosed by the classifier with high sensitivity and specificity.

Sequencing was carried out using PBMCs. The TCR sequence derives from a man in his sixties in good health and CMV-seronegative.

For the CDR3, the DNA is TGTGCCAGCAGCGGGGCAGCGGGAGGCACAGATACGCAGTATTTT. Amino acids: CASSGAAGGTDTQYF. This chain uses TRBV6-1 with TRBJ2-3; TRBD2 matches at 8 bases. After removal of 6 bases from V and 1 base from J, the junction contained 6 bases not matched to a gene. Germline V CDR1 and CDR2: MNHNS, SASEGT. The CDR3 length is 15 residues.